This T cell receptor (beta chain) was sequenced in a study of technical replicates of blood from several donors. Libraries were prepared by immunoSEQ multiplex PCR; TCRdb keeps only in-frame clonotypes and omits some of them. The sample contains 84,000 or so clones, just under 95% of which appear only once. V gave up 6 bases and J gave up 1 base; unmatched junction bases: 12. This CDR3 spans 17 amino acids. Germline-derived CDR1 and CDR2 are MNHEY and SMNVEV (reference sequence). Material for sequencing was T cells isolated from PBMCs. This chain links TRBV27 with TRBJ2-3; 8 bases are shared with TRBD1. This TCR came from a human donor in good health. For the CDR3, the DNA is TGTGCCAGCAGCACCACCCCCTACAGGGGGGGCACAGATACGCAGTATTTT. Translated, it gives CASSTTPYRGGTDTQYF.